A selection of T cell receptor beta chains follows, all from one sample in a study of cytomegalovirus exposure and HLA in healthy donors. Data came from immunoSEQ multiplex PCR; TCRdb stores just in-frame clones and leaves some out. The data contain around 150,000 clones, more than 75% of them singletons. The sample taken for sequencing was PBMCs. These receptors were obtained from a man aged 18 to 30 in good health and CMV-seropositive. CDR3s include the opening cysteine and the closing phenylalanine or tryptophan.

j_call | v_call | cdr3_aa
. | TRBV6-1 | CASILGLYEQYF
TRBJ1-5 | TRBV29-1 | CSVVEQGLGQPQHF
TRBJ2-3 | TRBV30 | CAGDQGGTDTQYF
TRBJ2-1 | TRBV6-5 | CASSYSRDRYNEQFF
TRBJ2-3 | TRBV5-1 | CASSLSTQGTDTQYF
TRBJ2-5 | TRBV4-2 | CASSQSGEETQYF
TRBJ2-5 | TRBV11-3 | CASSSSLWETQYF
TRBJ2-3 | TRBV7-3 | CASSLTGGVTDTQYF
. | TRBV7-8 | CASSLDSGTASGYEQYF
TRBJ1-2 | TRBV7-6 | CASSQTGLYGYTF
. | TRBV7-9 | CASSDTVYEQYF
TRBJ2-6 | TRBV11-2 | CASRLDSGGWANVLTF
TRBJ1-1 | TRBV19 | CASRGGANTEAFF
TRBJ2-7 | TRBV4-3 | CASSQSGTGSYEQYF
TRBJ1-3 | TRBV13 | CASSLEAGPKSGNTIYF
TRBJ1-2 | TRBV27 | CASNGGYGYTF
TRBJ2-3 | TRBV7-9 | CASSKSDRSTDTQYF
TRBJ1-2 | TRBV21-1 | CASSKDRGGYGYTF
TRBJ1-1 | TRBV18 | CASSLSEGHTEAFF
TRBJ2-2 | TRBV9 | CASSPPGGGPNTGELFF
TRBJ2-3 | TRBV6-5 | CASSLRDRVDTQYF
TRBJ1-1 | TRBV2 | CASSEDSMNTEAFF
TRBJ1-1 | TRBV11-3 | CASSLGGEAFF
TRBJ1-6 | TRBV27 | CASWTGGVSPLHF
TRBJ1-1 | TRBV10-3 | CAISPGQGATEAFF
TRBJ2-1 | TRBV20-1 | CSATAYNEQFF
TRBJ2-3 | TRBV5-4 | CASSYGQITSTDTQYF
TRBJ2-7 | TRBV5-4 | CASRKPGQVDREQYF
TRBJ1-1 | TRBV5-4 | CASSPGGAAGGRNTEAFF
TRBJ1-6 | TRBV7-3 | CASSQGGLKTNSPLHF
TRBJ1-5 | TRBV14 | CASSQGGQVSNQPQHF
TRBJ2-6 | TRBV15 | CATSRSQGDGANGLTF
TRBJ2-3 | TRBV25-1 | CASRTGTSGGEADTQYF
TRBJ1-2 | TRBV4-2 | CASSDPDGIYGYTF
TRBJ2-3 | TRBV25-1 | CASNSFTDTQYF
TRBJ1-1 | TRBV5-6 | CASSLAGVPRTEAFF
TRBJ2-5 | TRBV5-1 | CASSIPDPPSGARQETQYF
TRBJ1-2 | TRBV9 | CASGTERSNYGYTF
TRBJ2-7 | TRBV7-8 | CASSLLGSGSTYEQYF
TRBJ1-5 | TRBV29-1 | CSVIGTDHNQPQHF
TRBJ2-2 | TRBV6-4 | CASSETQGAGELFF
TRBJ2-7 | TRBV19 | CASRVGGASPEQYF
TRBJ1-1 | TRBV4-1 | CASSLGSNSGPNTEAFF
TRBJ2-1 | TRBV5-1 | CASRPGTGAPSSYNEQFF
TRBJ2-3 | TRBV28 | CASRTGNTDTQYF
. | TRBV7-3 | CASSLSGTSPYEQYF
TRBJ2-6 | TRBV7-9 | CASSLGVVGFSGANGLTF
TRBJ1-2 | TRBV5-4 | CASSHVQGDYGYTF
TRBJ1-6 | TRBV6-5 | CASKSTGTNSPLHF
TRBJ1-1 | TRBV7-3 | CASSPQPGGTTEAFF
TRBJ2-7 | TRBV11-2 | CASSLDQGRFTYEQYF
TRBJ1-1 | TRBV16 | CASSQSWGDRGTEAFF
TRBJ2-3 | TRBV19 | CASSMHSPGTPRAQDTQYF
TRBJ1-6 | TRBV5-1 | CASSLDTGAGNSPLHF
TRBJ2-3 | TRBV21-1 | CASSIEDTSTDTQYF